These T cell receptor beta chains were read from a single sample in a study of blood T cell repertoires in COVID-19. TCRdb's copy holds only in-frame clones and misses some; the assay was immunoSEQ multiplex PCR. The top ten hold more than 0.25% of the sample, which has some 700,000 clones, over 80% seen once. Sequencing input: peripheral blood. All receptors derive from a woman in her late teens or twenties with acute or convalescent COVID-19. Each CDR3 is given with its conserved first and last residue. A D gene is named only where the DNA matches it firmly. Rows may omit the clone size; those that give it use once, few, many or a size class.

clone size	D gene	J gene	V gene	CDR3 protein	CDR3 DNA
-	TRBD1	TRBJ1-1	TRBV6-2/TRBV6-3	CASSFRTGTEAFF	TGTGCCAGCAGTTTTCGGACAGGGACTGAAGCTTTCTTT
-	TRBD1	TRBJ1-2	TRBV5-6	CASSGQDYGYTF	TGTGCCAGCTCGGGACAGGACTATGGCTACACCTTC
-	-	TRBJ1-4	TRBV9	CASSPRSTTNEKLFF	TGTGCCAGCAGCCCTCGGTCCACAACTAATGAAAAACTGTTTTTT
-	-	TRBJ1-3	TRBV28	CASSEGGAGNTIYF	TGTGCCAGCAGTGAAGGGGGAGCTGGAAACACCATATATTTT
once	-	TRBJ2-1	TRBV7-3	CASSSHGTPSYNEQFF	TGTGCCAGCAGCTCTCACGGGACTCCCTCCTACAATGAGCAGTTCTTC
-	-	TRBJ1-1	TRBV6-5	CASSYHGGDGTEAFF	TGTGCCAGCAGTTATCACGGGGGTGATGGCACTGAAGCTTTCTTT
-	TRBD1	TRBJ1-2	TRBV18	CASSPQPPGTGFSGYTF	TGTGCCAGCTCACCTCAGCCACCCGGGACAGGGTTTAGTGGCTACACCTTC
-	TRBD1	TRBJ1-5	TRBV7-2	CASSPGQISNQPQHF	TGTGCCAGCAGCCCGGGACAGATTAGCAATCAGCCCCAGCATTTT
-	-	TRBJ1-2	TRBV5-1	CASSFRGNDYGYTF	TGCGCCAGCAGCTTTAGGGGCAACGATTATGGCTACACCTTC
-	TRBD1	TRBJ2-6	TRBV5-1	CASSFTGGAGANVLTF	TGCGCCAGCAGCTTTACAGGGGGCGCTGGGGCCAACGTCCTGACTTTC
-	-	TRBJ1-1	TRBV5-6	CASSSLPQGRNTEAFF	TGTGCCAGCAGCTCACTTCCACAGGGACGGAACACTGAAGCTTTCTTT
-	-	TRBJ1-6	TRBV4-1	CASSQGPGPAPLHF	TGCGCCAGCAGCCAAGGCCCAGGTCCGGCGCCCCTCCACTTT
-	-	TRBJ1-2	TRBV9	CASSVDQGSYGYTF	TGTGCCAGCAGCGTAGATCAGGGGAGCTATGGCTACACCTTC
-	-	TRBJ1-2	TRBV4-3	CASSQETGTYYGYTF	TGCGCCAGCAGCCAAGAGACAGGCACCTACTATGGCTACACCTTC
-	-	TRBJ2-7	TRBV21-1	CASSQGARQGVMQYF	TGTGCCAGCAGCCAAGGGGCGAGACAGGGAGTAATGCAGTACTTC
few	-	TRBJ2-2	TRBV6-6	CASSLPSGELFF	TGTGCCAGCAGTTTACCTAGCGGGGAGCTGTTTTTT
-	-	TRBJ1-2	TRBV20-1	CSASEGRGYTF	TGCAGTGCTAGCGAGGGTCGAGGCTACACCTTC
-	-	TRBJ1-1	TRBV7-3	CASSLETGGTEAFF	TGTGCCAGCAGCTTAGAAACGGGGGGCACTGAAGCTTTCTTT
-	TRBD1	TRBJ1-6	TRBV7-2	CASSLTGGSYNSPLHF	TGTGCCAGCAGCTTAACAGGGGGCTCCTATAATTCACCCCTCCACTTT
-	-	TRBJ2-1	TRBV27	CASSSTYEKEQFF	TGTGCCAGCAGTTCGACTTACGAAAAGGAACAGTTCTTC
-	-	TRBJ2-7	TRBV29-1	CSGGGDYEQYF	TGCAGCGGAGGGGGGGACTACGAGCAGTACTTC
-	-	TRBJ2-7	TRBV9	CASSPTGDEQYF	TGTGCCAGCAGCCCCACGGGTGATGAGCAGTACTTC
-	-	TRBJ2-4	TRBV5-6	CASSATGRLAKNIQYF	TGTGCCAGCAGCGCGACGGGTCGTCTAGCCAAAAACATTCAGTACTTC
-	-	TRBJ2-4	TRBV4-3	CASSQGSNVAKNIQYF	TGCGCCAGCAGCCAGGGCAGCAACGTAGCCAAAAACATTCAGTACTTC
-	-	TRBJ1-1	TRBV27	CASSLAADLNTEAFF	TGTGCCAGCAGTTTAGCGGCAGACCTGAACACTGAAGCTTTCTTT
-	TRBD1	TRBJ2-5	TRBV28	CASSADWTGGSRTQYF	TGTGCCAGCAGTGCCGACTGGACAGGGGGCTCTCGGACCCAGTACTTC
-	TRBD1	TRBJ2-1	TRBV10-2	CASSFRTGGGSYNEQFF	TGCGCCAGCAGTTTCCGGACAGGGGGTGGGTCCTACAATGAGCAGTTCTTC
-	-	TRBJ1-2	TRBV2	CASSDPGTGQGGYTF	TGTGCCAGCAGTGACCCGGGGACCGGGCAGGGGGGCTACACCTTC
-	-	TRBJ2-7	TRBV27	CASSFDQGNSYEQYF	TGTGCCAGCAGTTTCGACCAGGGGAACTCCTACGAGCAGTACTTC